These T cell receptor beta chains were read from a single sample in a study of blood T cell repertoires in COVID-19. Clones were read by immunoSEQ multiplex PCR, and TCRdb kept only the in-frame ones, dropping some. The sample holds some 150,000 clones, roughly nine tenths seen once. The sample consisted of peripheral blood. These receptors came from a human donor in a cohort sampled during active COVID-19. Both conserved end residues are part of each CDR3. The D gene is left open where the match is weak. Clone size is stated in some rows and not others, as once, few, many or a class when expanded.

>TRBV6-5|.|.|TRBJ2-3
CASTVDGAGGDTQYF
TGTGCCAGCACCGTAGACGGAGCGGGCGGAGATACGCAGTATTTT
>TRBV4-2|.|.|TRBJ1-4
CASSQPGHHEKLFF
TGTGCCAGCAGCCAACCGGGACATCATGAAAAACTGTTTTTT
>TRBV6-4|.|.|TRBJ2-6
CASSPTASSGANVLTF
TGTGCCAGCAGTCCGACAGCTAGCTCTGGGGCCAACGTCCTGACTTTC
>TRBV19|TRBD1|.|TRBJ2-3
CASSIGQGADTQYF
TGTGCCAGTAGTATAGGACAGGGGGCAGATACGCAGTATTTT
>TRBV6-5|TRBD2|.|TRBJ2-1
CASLGLAGHNEQFF
TGTGCCAGCTTGGGACTAGCGGGGCACAATGAGCAGTTCTTC
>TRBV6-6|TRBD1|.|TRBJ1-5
CASSPSPDWTGFNQPQHF
TGTGCCAGCAGTCCTTCCCCGGATTGGACAGGTTTCAATCAGCCCCAGCATTTT
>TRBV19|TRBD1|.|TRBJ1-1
CASSQWDRHEAFF
TGTGCCAGTAGTCAATGGGACAGACATGAAGCTTTCTTT
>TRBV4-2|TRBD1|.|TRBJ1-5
CASSRLDRDNQPQHF
TGTGCCAGCAGCCGTTTGGACAGGGACAATCAGCCCCAGCATTTT
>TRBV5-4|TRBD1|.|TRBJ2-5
CASSPRTGETQYF
TGTGCCAGCAGCCCACGGACAGGGGAGACCCAGTACTTC
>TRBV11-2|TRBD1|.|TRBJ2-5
CASSQRGQGGFETQYF
TGTGCCAGCAGCCAGAGGGGACAGGGAGGGTTCGAGACCCAGTACTTC
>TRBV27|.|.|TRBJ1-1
CASRTLGRTNTEAFF
TGTGCCAGCAGAACCCTCGGACGGACTAACACTGAAGCTTTCTTT
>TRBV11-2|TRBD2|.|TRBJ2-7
CASSLGLAGFNREYF
TGTGCCAGCAGCTTAGGACTAGCGGGTTTCAACAGGGAGTACTTC
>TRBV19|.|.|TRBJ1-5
CASSIMAAGTFNQPQHF
TGTGCCAGTAGTATAATGGCAGCAGGGACTTTCAATCAGCCCCAGCATTTT
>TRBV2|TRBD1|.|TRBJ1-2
CASTSSTGPYGYTF
TGTGCCAGCACCTCATCGACAGGGCCCTATGGCTACACCTTC
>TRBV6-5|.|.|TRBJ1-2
CASRINTDYGYTF
TGTGCCAGCAGGATAAATACGGACTATGGCTACACCTTC
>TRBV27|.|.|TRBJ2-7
CASSLIAGDTSYEQYF
TGTGCCAGCAGTTTAATTGCGGGGGACACTTCCTACGAGCAGTACTTC
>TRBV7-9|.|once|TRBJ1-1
CASSLGGTSPVRGAFF
TGTGCCAGCAGCTTAGGAGGGACATCGCCGGTTCGTGGAGCTTTCTTT
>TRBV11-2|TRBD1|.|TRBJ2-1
CASSLGQGAIEQFF
TGTGCCAGCAGCTTGGGACAGGGGGCGATTGAGCAGTTCTTC
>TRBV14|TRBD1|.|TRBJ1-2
CASSLWTGTEGYTF
TGTGCCAGCAGCCTCTGGACAGGGACGGAGGGCTACACCTTC
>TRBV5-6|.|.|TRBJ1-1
CASTTGLNTEAFF
TGTGCCAGCACTACAGGTCTGAACACTGAAGCTTTCTTT
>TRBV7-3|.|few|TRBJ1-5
CASSSNSNQPQHF
TGTGCCAGCAGCTCTAATAGCAATCAGCCCCAGCATTTT
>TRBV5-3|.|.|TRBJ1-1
CARSFLLTGNMNTEAFF
.
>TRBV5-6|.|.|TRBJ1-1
CASSLVDLFKGDTEAFF
TGTGCCAGCAGCTTGGTGGACCTTTTCAAGGGGGACACTGAAGCTTTCTTT
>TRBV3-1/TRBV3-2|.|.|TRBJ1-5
CASSQGIPENSNQPQHF
TGTGCCAGCAGCCAAGGAATCCCGGAGAATAGCAATCAGCCCCAGCATTTT
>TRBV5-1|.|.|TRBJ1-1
CASSFGTEAFF
TGCGCCAGCAGCTTCGGGACTGAAGCTTTCTTT
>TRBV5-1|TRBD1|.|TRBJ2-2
CASRGQGNTGELFF
TGCGCCAGCAGGGGACAGGGGAACACCGGGGAGCTGTTTTTT
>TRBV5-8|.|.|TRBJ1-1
CASSFTRVEAFF
TGTGCCAGCAGCTTTACCAGGGTTGAAGCTTTCTTT
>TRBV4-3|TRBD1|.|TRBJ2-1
CASSPSTGLLSNEQFF
TGCGCCAGCAGCCCTTCGACAGGGCTACTTTCCAATGAGCAGTTCTTC
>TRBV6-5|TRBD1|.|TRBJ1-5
CASRSGTGQARPQHF
TGTGCCAGCAGAAGCGGGACAGGGCAGGCCCGGCCCCAGCATTTT
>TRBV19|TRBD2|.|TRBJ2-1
CASSIIGGAGNEQFF
TGTGCCAGTAGTATCATCGGGGGGGCTGGGAATGAGCAGTTCTTC
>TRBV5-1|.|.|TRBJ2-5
CASSSGLGGTQYF
TGCGCCAGCAGCTCCGGACTCGGCGGGACCCAGTACTTC
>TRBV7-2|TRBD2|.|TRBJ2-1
CASSLGRGGYNEQFF
TGTGCCAGCAGCTTAGGTCGGGGGGGGTACAATGAGCAGTTCTTC
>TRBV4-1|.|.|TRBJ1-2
CASSQIVRLGSGYTF
TGCGCCAGCAGCCAAATCGTGAGACTAGGGTCGGGCTACACCTTC
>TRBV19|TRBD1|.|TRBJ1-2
CASSKDREGGYTF
TGTGCCAGTAGTAAGGACAGGGAGGGCGGCTACACCTTC
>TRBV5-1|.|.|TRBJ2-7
CASSYGGTAFFF
TGCGCCAGCAGCTATGGAGGGACAGCGTTTTTCTTC
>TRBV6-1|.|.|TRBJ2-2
CASSDRQGYGGELFF
TGTGCCAGCAGTGACCGGCAGGGGTACGGCGGGGAGCTGTTTTTT
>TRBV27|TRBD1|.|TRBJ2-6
CASSFLWDRGTAGANVLTF
TGTGCCAGCAGTTTCCTGTGGGACAGGGGAACGGCTGGGGCCAACGTCCTGACTTTC
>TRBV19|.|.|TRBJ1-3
CASSITGGEAGNTIYF
TGTGCCAGTAGTATTACGGGGGGCGAAGCTGGAAACACCATATATTTT
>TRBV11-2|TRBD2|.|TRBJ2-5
CASSAQTSGETQYF
TGTGCCAGCAGCGCCCAGACTAGCGGGGAGACCCAGTACTTC
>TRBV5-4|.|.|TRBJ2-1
CASSLDFAGRNEQFF
TGTGCCAGCAGCTTGGACTTCGCGGGGCGGAATGAGCAGTTCTTC
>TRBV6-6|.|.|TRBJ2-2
CASSVGQNKGELFF
TGTGCCAGCAGTGTCGGACAGAATAAGGGGGAGCTGTTTTTT
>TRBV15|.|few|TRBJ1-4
CATSRDSSEKLFF
TGTGCCACCAGCAGAGATTCCTCTGAAAAACTGTTTTTT
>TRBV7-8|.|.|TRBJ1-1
CASSPTRGLGTEAFF
TGTGCCAGCAGCCCTACCAGGGGCCTGGGGACTGAAGCTTTCTTT
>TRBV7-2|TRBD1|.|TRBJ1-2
CASSRQGIEGYTF
TGTGCCAGCAGCCGACAGGGAATTGAGGGCTACACCTTC
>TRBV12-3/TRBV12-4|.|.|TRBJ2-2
CASSFRGGGELFF
TGTGCCAGCAGTTTTCGGGGAGGCGGGGAGCTGTTTTTT
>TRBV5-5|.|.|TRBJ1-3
CASSIQGQISGNTIYF
TGTGCCAGCAGCATACAGGGTCAAATCTCTGGAAACACCATATATTTT
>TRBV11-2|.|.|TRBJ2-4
CASSLDFSTRDIQYF
TGTGCCAGCAGCTTAGATTTTTCAACCCGAGACATTCAGTACTTC
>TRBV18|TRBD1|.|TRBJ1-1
CASSQTGAQASNTEAFF
TGTGCCAGCTCACAGACAGGGGCCCAGGCATCAAACACTGAAGCTTTCTTT
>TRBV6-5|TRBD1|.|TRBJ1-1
CASSRGDTEAFF
TGTGCCAGCAGCAGGGGGGATACTGAAGCTTTCTTT
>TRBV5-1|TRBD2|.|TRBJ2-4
CASRIGGTSSGIQYF
TGCGCCAGCCGAATAGGGGGGACTAGTTCTGGCATTCAGTACTTC
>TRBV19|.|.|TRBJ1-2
CASSGEDGYTF
TGTGCCAGTAGTGGGGAGGATGGCTACACCTTC
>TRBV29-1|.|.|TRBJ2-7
CSVVIGGYEQYF
TGCAGCGTTGTGATAGGCGGCTACGAGCAGTACTTC
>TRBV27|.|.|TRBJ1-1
CASSLWGSNSEAFF
TGTGCCAGCAGTTTGTGGGGCTCCAACTCTGAAGCTTTCTTT
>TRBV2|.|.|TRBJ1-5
CASRGLPNQPQHF
TGTGCCAGCAGGGGGCTCCCCAATCAGCCCCAGCATTTT
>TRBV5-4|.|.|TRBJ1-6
CASSLPSPNSPLHF
TGTGCCAGCAGCTTGCCATCCCCTAATTCACCCCTCCACTTT
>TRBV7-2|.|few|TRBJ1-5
CASSLADTSNQPQHF
TGTGCCAGCAGCTTAGCGGACACTAGCAATCAGCCCCAGCATTTT
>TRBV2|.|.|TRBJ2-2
CASSDTGELFF
TGTGCCAGCAGCGACACCGGGGAGCTGTTTTTT
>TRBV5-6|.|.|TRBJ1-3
CASSPPGSGNTIYF
TGTGCCAGCAGCCCCCCGGGGTCTGGAAACACCATATATTTT
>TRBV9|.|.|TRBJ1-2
CASSAARHPYGYTF
TGTGCCAGCAGCGCAGCCAGGCATCCCTATGGCTACACCTTC
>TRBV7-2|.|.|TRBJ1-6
CASSLSNSPLHF
TGTGCCAGCAGCTTAAGCAATTCACCCCTCCACTTT